Below, 7 T cell receptor beta chains from the same sample are listed, as sequenced in a study of T cells in Graves' hyperthyroidism and ophthalmopathy (dated by TCRdb to between 2018 and 2021). Receptor amplification or capture employed multiplex PCR. Sequencer: Illumina HiSeq 2000. The TCR beta CDR3 regions were amplified from RNA transcripts. The first round of RT-PCR for the TCR CDR3 was performed with the HTBI primer set and the Qiagen OneStep RT-PCR kit. The public reads were reanalyzed by TCRdb: fastp trimming at Q25, MiXCR alignment, in-frame beta chains only. For every CDR3 protein sequence, its rows merge into one entry that carries the most common genes and DNA. The sample includes 530,000 or so distinct CDR3 sequences, with just over 45% observed a single time. The leading ten clones occupy around 7.7% of the sample. The sequencing sample was made of peripheral blood or thyroid tissue (not recorded which). These receptors came from a woman younger than 35 with Graves' hyperthyroidism.

The chain joins TRBV20-1 to TRBJ1-2; 7 nucleotides agree with TRBD1. V lost 2 bases and J lost 4; bases outside the gene matches: 4. Germline V gives CDR1 DFQATT, CDR2 SNEGSKA (reference sequence). The CDR3 is 13 amino acids. In DNA form, the CDR3 reads TGCAGTGCTAGATCCCGGGACAGCTATGGCTACACCTTC. It yields the protein CSARSRDSYGYTF.

This clonotype was detected a few times. The chain combines TRBV27 with TRBJ1-5, with D maybe TRBD1 (5 bases). The CDR3 has 15 amino acids. Germline CDR1 MNHEY, CDR2 SMNVEV (reference sequence). The V end lost 2 bases, the J end lost 6 bases, and 14 bases lay between the germline ends. In DNA form, the CDR3 reads TGTGCCAGCAGTTTAAGGGGAGGGGCTGGTCAGCCCCAGCATTTT. Protein product: CASSLRGGAGQPQHF.

This clonotype was counted many times. The rearrangement uses TRBV7-9 and TRBJ1-4, with TRBD1 identical over 8 bases. There are 15 residues in the CDR3. J lost 7 bases, V lost 5 bases, and 9 bases had no gene match. The germline V gene encodes CDR1 SEHNR and CDR2 FQNEAQ (reference sequence). The CDR3 loop is CASSPGDGTGEKLFF. The CDR3 DNA reads as TGTGCCAGCAGCCCGGGGGACGGGACAGGTGAAAAACTGTTTTTT. Looking up the rest from reference TRBV7-9 and TRBJ1-4 gives the full variable domain: DTGVSQNPRHKITKRGQNVTFRCDPISEHNRLYWYRQTLGQGPEFLTYFQNEAQLEKSRLLSDRFSAERPKGSFSTLEIQRTEQGDSAMYLCASSPGDGTGEKLFFGSGTQLSVL.

The J gene is TRBJ1-4, the V gene TRBV7-2, with 7 bases that match TRBD1. V dropped 5 bases and J dropped 4; count of bases not matched to a gene: 10. From germline, CDR1 is SGHTA and CDR2 FQGNSA. The CDR3 covers 16 residues. CDR3 bases: TGTGCCAGCAGCACCGGACAGGCACGGCATAATGAAAAACTGTTTTTT. This sequence encodes CASSTGQARHNEKLFF.

As regards this clonotype: A much larger clone sits a single nucleotide away, making a read error possible. The missing conserved phenylalanine or tryptophan at the end of this CDR3 makes a read error likely. The chain has TRBV6-1 and TRBJ1-2; the match to TRBD1 covers 9 bases. With V trimmed by 5 bases and J by 8 bases, 6 bases remained unmatched. The CDR3 covers 13 residues. CDR1 is MNHNS, CDR2 SASEGT, per germline. In nucleotides, the CDR3 is TGTGCCAGCAGTCAGGGACAGGGAGAAGGCTACACCCTC. Its translation: CASSQGQGEGYTL.

This clonotype was seen repeatedly, ten times or more. The chain carries TRBV7-2 and TRBJ2-7; D gene unclear. CDR1 SGHTA and CDR2 FQGNSA come from the germline V gene. V lost 5 bases, J lost 4 bases, and 15 bases lay in between. CDR3 size: 14 residues. The CDR3 sequence: CASSQANSLYEQYF. The CDR3 DNA reads as TGTGCCAGCAGCCAGGCCAACTCCCTGTACGAGCAGTACTTC.

This clonotype was recorded many times. The rearrangement links TRBV3-1 to TRBJ1-2; no reliable D call. The CDR3 has 15 amino acids. The V gene's germline CDR1 is LGHDT and CDR2 YNNKEL (reference sequence). V was trimmed by 0 bases and J by 3 bases, leaving 11 bases between them. DNA for the CDR3: TGTGCCAGCAGCCAAGATATGGGATTGGACTATGGCTACACCTTC. Protein sequence: CASSQDMGLDYGYTF.